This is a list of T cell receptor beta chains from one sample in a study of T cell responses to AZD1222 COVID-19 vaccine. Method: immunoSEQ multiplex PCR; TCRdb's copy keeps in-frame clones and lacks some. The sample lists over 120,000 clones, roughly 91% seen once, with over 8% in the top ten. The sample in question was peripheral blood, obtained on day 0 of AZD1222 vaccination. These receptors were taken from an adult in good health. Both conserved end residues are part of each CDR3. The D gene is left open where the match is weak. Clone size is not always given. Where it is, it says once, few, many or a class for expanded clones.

CASSGTTYTDTQYF TGTGCCAGCAGCGGGACAACCTACACAGATACGCAGTATTTT - TRBJ2-3 TRBV6-5 -
CSARQQNYGYTF TGCAGCGCCCGACAGCAAAACTATGGCTACACCTTC - TRBJ1-2 TRBV29-1 -
CASSLPGTPNSPLHF TGTGCCAGCAGCTTACCTGGAACACCGAATTCACCCCTCCACTTT - TRBJ1-6 TRBV11-2 -
CASSVGPLTGAYGYTF TGTGCCAGCAGCGTAGGACCCCTAACAGGGGCCTATGGCTACACCTTC TRBD1 TRBJ1-2 TRBV9 -
CASSLGRATEAFF TGTGCCAGCAGTTTAGGCAGGGCCACTGAAGCTTTCTTT - TRBJ1-1 TRBV12-3/TRBV12-4 -
CASSYPGGAHEYQPQHF TGTGCCAGCAGTTACCCAGGGGGCGCCCATGAATATCAGCCCCAGCATTTT TRBD1 TRBJ1-5 TRBV28 -
CAISVTDTQYF TGTGCCATCAGTGTCACAGATACGCAGTATTTT - TRBJ2-3 TRBV10-3 -
CASSYSPRGNYGYTF TGTGCCAGCAGTTACTCACCCAGGGGAAACTATGGCTACACCTTC - TRBJ1-2 TRBV6-5 -
CASRISNQPQHF TGTGCCAGCAGGATCAGCAATCAGCCCCAGCATTTT - TRBJ1-5 TRBV6-5 once
CASSLGVALRVRELFF TGTGCCAGCAGTTTGGGCGTAGCCTTGCGGGTTCGGGAGCTGTTTTTT - TRBJ2-2 TRBV6-2/TRBV6-3 -
CASSLQVDYEQYF TGTGCCAGCAGTCTACAGGTCGACTACGAGCAGTACTTC - TRBJ2-7 TRBV28 -
CASSQQGETQYF TGTGCCAGCAGCCAGCAAGGGGAGACCCAGTACTTC - TRBJ2-5 TRBV7-9 -
CAISVEGAEAFF TGTGCCATCAGTGTCGAAGGGGCTGAAGCTTTCTTT - TRBJ1-1 TRBV10-3 -
CASTRGQGDSPLHF TGTGCCAGCACCCGAGGACAGGGGGATTCACCCCTCCACTTT TRBD1 TRBJ1-6 TRBV6-5 -
CASTEGGVVSTGELFF TGTGCCAGCACCGAAGGAGGGGTAGTGAGCACCGGGGAGCTGTTTTTT - TRBJ2-2 TRBV5-4 -
CAWSLQGFEKLFF TGTGCCTGGAGCCTACAGGGTTTTGAAAAACTGTTTTTT - TRBJ1-4 TRBV30 -
CAISPGQGFMNTEAFF TGTGCCATCAGTCCCGGGCAGGGGTTCATGAACACTGAAGCTTTCTTT - TRBJ1-1 TRBV10-3 -
CASSQDKGRSGANVLTF TGCGCCAGCAGCCAAGATAAGGGGAGGTCTGGGGCCAACGTCCTGACTTTC - TRBJ2-6 TRBV4-1 -
CASSLFLAGRGGENEQFF TGTGCCAGCAGCTTATTCTTAGCCGGGCGAGGGGGCGAGAATGAGCAGTTCTTC TRBD1 TRBJ2-1 TRBV7-9 -
CASSPRTGHLPPEAFF TGTGCCAGCAGCCCGCGGACAGGGCATCTTCCGCCTGAAGCTTTCTTT - TRBJ1-1 TRBV21-1 -
CASSLGQNQPQHF TGTGCCAGCAGCTTGGGTCAGAATCAGCCCCAGCATTTT - TRBJ1-5 TRBV5-6 -
CASLFAAAREAFF TGTGCCAGCCTATTTGCGGCCGCCCGGGAAGCTTTCTTT - TRBJ1-1 TRBV2 once
CASSPSPGTGVPAQHF TGTGCCAGCAGCCCATCCCCCGGGACAGGTGTCCCGGCCCAGCATTTT TRBD1 TRBJ1-5 TRBV7-9 -
CASSVAGETQYF TGTGCCAGCAGTGTGGCGGGAGAGACCCAGTACTTC - TRBJ2-5 TRBV2 -
CATSRVGDINEQFF TGTGCCACCAGCAGAGTGGGTGACATCAATGAGCAGTTCTTC - TRBJ2-1 TRBV15 once
CASSEGIRETQYF TGTGCCAGCAGTGAAGGGATTCGGGAGACCCAGTACTTC - TRBJ2-5 TRBV2 -
CASSRGLGRENTEAFF TGTGCCAGCTCGCGGGGCCTCGGACGGGAGAACACTGAAGCTTTCTTT - TRBJ1-1 TRBV18 -
CASSLTGGTGELFF TGTGCCAGCAGCCTAACAGGGGGCACCGGGGAGCTGTTTTTT TRBD1 TRBJ2-2 TRBV7-3 few
CASSPDQASSGNTIYF TGTGCCAGCTCACCCGATCAGGCGAGCTCTGGAAACACCATATATTTT - TRBJ1-3 TRBV18 -
CASRTDFTTEAFF TGCGCCAGCAGAACAGACTTCACCACTGAAGCTTTCTTT - TRBJ1-1 TRBV10-2 -